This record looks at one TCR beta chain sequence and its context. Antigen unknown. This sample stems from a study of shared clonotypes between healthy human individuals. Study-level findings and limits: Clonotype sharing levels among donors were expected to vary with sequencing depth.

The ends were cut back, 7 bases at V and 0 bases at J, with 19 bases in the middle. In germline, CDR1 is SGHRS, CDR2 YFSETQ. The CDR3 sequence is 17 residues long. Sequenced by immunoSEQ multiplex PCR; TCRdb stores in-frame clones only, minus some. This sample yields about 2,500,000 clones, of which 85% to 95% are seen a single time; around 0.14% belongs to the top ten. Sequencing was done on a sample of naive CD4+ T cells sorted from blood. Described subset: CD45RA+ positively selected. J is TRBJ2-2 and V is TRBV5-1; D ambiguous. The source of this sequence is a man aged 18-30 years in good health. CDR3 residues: CASVMTPPGSNTGELFF. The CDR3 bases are TGCGCCAGCGTAATGACCCCCCCCGGATCGAACACCGGGGAGCTGTTTTTT.